Sequencing of this T cell receptor beta chain was carried out in a study of T cell responses to AZD1222 COVID-19 vaccine. Study details: Both about-4-week and about-12-week second-dose recipients were combined. Overall study findings and caveats: The repertoires were collected only after the peak T cell response. Spike-specific TCRs gained breadth and depth after people received two AZD1222 doses. Spike-wide vaccine-associated CD4 TCRs dominated at 160-218 and 743-854.

In regard to this clone: Its target is not known.

Measured with immunoSEQ multiplex PCR; TCRdb has only the in-frame clones, and not every one. The table shows about 170,000 clones, with approximately 90% occurring only once. CDR1 is SGHNT and CDR2 is YENEEA in the germline V gene. Trimming cost V 5 bases and J 4 bases; bases outside gene matches: 11. The length of the CDR3 is 15 residues. This receptor was taken from an adult in good health. The chain combines TRBV11-3 with TRBJ2-7; 7 positions match TRBD2. The source was peripheral blood, collected on day 0 of AZD1222 vaccination. The CDR3 spells CASSLSPGGEYEQYF. The CDR3 DNA follows: TGTGCCAGCAGCCTCTCTCCGGGGGGTGAGTACGAGCAGTACTTC.